Detailed here is one T cell receptor (beta chain). The target antigen is unknown. The data stem from a study of cytomegalovirus exposure and HLA in healthy donors. Whole-study findings and limits: In an earlier analysis, most TCR beta V segments were productive about 87% or about 30% of the time. Serostatus for CMV was the only available immune exposure information. Associated with HLA alleles at 0.05 false discovery rate in a later analysis were approximately 17,000 TCR beta sequences.

Germline V lookup: CDR1 GTSNPN, CDR2 SVGIG (reference sequence). The CDR3 spans 16 residues. The ends lost 2 bases at V and 2 bases at J; junction bases unmatched: 5. The PCR was carried out with 60 Vbeta primers and 13 Jbeta primers. Produced via immunoSEQ multiplex PCR; TCRdb's table is partial and in-frame only. The sample comprises 150,000 to 200,000 clones, roughly 82% of which are singletons, and 2% to 3% rests with the top ten. The source of this sequence is a woman aged 45 to 65 in good health and CMV-seropositive. This chain connects TRBV30 to TRBJ2-3; 12 bases match TRBD2. Material for sequencing was PBMCs. CDR3 nucleotides: TGTGCCTGGAGTACAACTAGCGGGGGGCCCACAGATACGCAGTATTTT. This encodes CAWSTTSGGPTDTQYF.